These 6 T cell receptor beta chains came from one sample sequenced in a study of T cells after yellow fever vaccination. TCRdb re-analysed the 5' RACE reads in MiXCR, keeping a single row per CDR3 protein. The sample lists roughly 500,000 distinct CDR3 sequences; 19% were seen once. This specimen was PBMCs, taken 15 days after the yellow fever booster vaccination. The receptors stem from a man aged 30 to 39 who received the YFV17D yellow fever vaccine.

The rearrangement links TRBV20-1 to TRBJ2-2, with TRBD1 identical over 8 bases. Germline CDR1 is DFQATT and CDR2 is SNEGSKA (reference sequence). The V and J ends lost 4 bases and 6 bases, in that order; junction bases with no gene match: 4. There are 13 residues in the CDR3. CDR3 DNA sequence: TGCAGTGCTACGGACAGGGCACCCGGGGAGCTGTTTTTT. Translating it yields CSATDRAPGELFF.

This clonotype was detected a few times. The CDR3 here is CASSKALRTGGHGANVLTF. CDR3 nucleotide sequence: TGTGCCAGCAGCAAAGCGCTTCGGACAGGGGGTCATGGGGCCAACGTCCTGACTTTC. The gene calls are TRBV21-1 and TRBJ2-6; the table's TRBD1 call for D was not verified on the DNA. TRBV21-1 is a documented pseudogene. The CDR3 has 19 residues.

This clonotype was seen many times. The junction and the germline gene differ at one end; a read error may be behind it. This chain links TRBV5-1 with TRBJ2-1; D is unclear. The CDR3 is 11 amino acids. In germline, CDR1 is SGHRS, CDR2 YFSETQ. The CDR3 DNA reads as TGCGCCAGCAGCTCCCACAATGAGCAGTTCTTC. This encodes CASSSHNEQFF.

The sample holds a few counts of this clonotype. The chain links TRBV11-2 to TRBJ2-7; D ambiguous. Germline assignment: CDR1 SGHAT and CDR2 FQNNGV. The CDR3 length is 15 residues. V dropped 1 base and J dropped 4 bases, with 14 bases sitting between them. CDR3: CASSLVVARPYEQYF. In DNA, the CDR3 is TGTGCCAGCAGCTTAGTGGTAGCAAGACCATACGAGCAGTACTTC.

This clonotype was observed a handful of times. The chain couples TRBV29-1 to TRBJ2-7; D unclear. This CDR3 region has 14 residues. Germline CDR1 reads SQVTM; CDR2 reads ANQGSEA. The V end was cut by 2 bases, the J end by 0 bases, with 11 bases between. The CDR3 nucleotides read TGCAGCGTTGAAATAGAGACGGACTCCTACGAGCAGTACTTC. This encodes CSVEIETDSYEQYF.

This clonotype has just a few counts. The chain couples TRBV5-1 to TRBJ2-2, with TRBD2 matching over 12 bases. The CDR3 spans 17 residues. J gave up 3 bases and V 2 bases, and 5 bases lay outside the gene matches. The V gene's germline CDR1 is SGHRS and CDR2 YFSETQ. The CDR3 spells CASSLTSGRLDTGELFF. The CDR3 coding sequence is TGCGCCAGCAGCTTAACTAGCGGGAGGTTGGACACCGGGGAGCTGTTTTTT.